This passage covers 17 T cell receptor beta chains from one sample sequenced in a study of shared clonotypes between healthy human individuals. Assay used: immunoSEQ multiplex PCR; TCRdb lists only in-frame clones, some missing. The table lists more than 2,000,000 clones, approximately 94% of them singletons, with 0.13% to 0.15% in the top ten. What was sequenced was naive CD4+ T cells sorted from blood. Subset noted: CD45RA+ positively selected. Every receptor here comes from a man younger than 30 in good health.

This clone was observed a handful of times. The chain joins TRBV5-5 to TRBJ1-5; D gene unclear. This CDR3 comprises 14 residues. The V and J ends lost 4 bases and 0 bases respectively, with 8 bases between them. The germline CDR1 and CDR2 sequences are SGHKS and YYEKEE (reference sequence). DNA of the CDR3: TGTGCCAGCAGCCACACATATAGCAATCAGCCCCAGCATTTT. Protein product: CASSHTYSNQPQHF.

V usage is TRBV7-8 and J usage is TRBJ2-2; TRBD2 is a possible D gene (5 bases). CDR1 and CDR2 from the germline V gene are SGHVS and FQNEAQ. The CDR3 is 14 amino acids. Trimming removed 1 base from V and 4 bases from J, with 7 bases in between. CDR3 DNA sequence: TGTGCCAGCAGCTTAGGGGAGATCACCGGGGAGCTGTTTTTT. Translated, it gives CASSLGEITGELFF.

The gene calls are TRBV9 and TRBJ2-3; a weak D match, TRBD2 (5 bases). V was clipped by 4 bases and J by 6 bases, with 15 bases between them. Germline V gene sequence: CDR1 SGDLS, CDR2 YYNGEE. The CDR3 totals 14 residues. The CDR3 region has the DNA TGTGCCAGCAGCCTCGGGAACGAGTGGGATACGCAGTATTTT. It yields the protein CASSLGNEWDTQYF.

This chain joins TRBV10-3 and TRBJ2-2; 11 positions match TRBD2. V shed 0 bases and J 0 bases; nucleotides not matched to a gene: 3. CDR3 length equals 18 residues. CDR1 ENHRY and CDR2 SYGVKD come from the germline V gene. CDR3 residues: CAISESRLAGSNTGELFF. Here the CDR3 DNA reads TGTGCCATCAGTGAGTCCCGACTAGCGGGATCGAACACCGGGGAGCTGTTTTTT.

CDR3 in amino acids: CASRGTSGSYETQYF. The DNA for the CDR3 is TGTGCCAGCAGAGGGACTAGCGGGAGTTATGAGACCCAGTACTTC. V and J are TRBV5-4 and TRBJ2-5, with TRBD2 matching 14 bases. The germline CDR1 and CDR2 sequences are SGHNT and YYREEE (reference sequence). This CDR3 has 15 residues. V dropped 5 bases and J dropped 5; count of bases not matched to a gene: 5.

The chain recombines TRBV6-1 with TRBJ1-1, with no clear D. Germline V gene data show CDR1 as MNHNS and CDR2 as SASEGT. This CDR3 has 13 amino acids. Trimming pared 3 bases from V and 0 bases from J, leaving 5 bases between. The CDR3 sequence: CASSDEMNTEAFF. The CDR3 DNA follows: TGTGCCAGCAGTGACGAAATGAACACTGAAGCTTTCTTT.

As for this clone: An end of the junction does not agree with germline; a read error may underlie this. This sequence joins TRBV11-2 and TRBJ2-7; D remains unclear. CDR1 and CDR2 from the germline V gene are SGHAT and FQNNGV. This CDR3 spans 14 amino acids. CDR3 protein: CASSLGPSSSEQYF. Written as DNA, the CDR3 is TGTGCCAGCAGCTTAGGCCCCTCCTCCTCCGAGCAGTACTTC.

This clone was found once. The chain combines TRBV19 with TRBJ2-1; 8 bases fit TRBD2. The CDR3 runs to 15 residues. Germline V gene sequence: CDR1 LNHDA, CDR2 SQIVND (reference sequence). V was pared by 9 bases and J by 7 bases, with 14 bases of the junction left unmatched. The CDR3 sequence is CASQDPGLGLNEQFF. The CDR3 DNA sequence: TGTGCCAGCCAAGATCCGGGACTAGGTCTTAATGAGCAGTTCTTC.

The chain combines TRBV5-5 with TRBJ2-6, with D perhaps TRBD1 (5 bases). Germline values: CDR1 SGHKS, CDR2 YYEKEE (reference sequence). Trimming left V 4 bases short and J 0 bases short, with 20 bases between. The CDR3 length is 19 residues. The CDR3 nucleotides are TGTGCCAGCAGCCCCTCCTGGGGCCGAGTAGGCTCTGGGGCCAACGTCCTGACTTTC. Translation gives CASSPSWGRVGSGANVLTF.

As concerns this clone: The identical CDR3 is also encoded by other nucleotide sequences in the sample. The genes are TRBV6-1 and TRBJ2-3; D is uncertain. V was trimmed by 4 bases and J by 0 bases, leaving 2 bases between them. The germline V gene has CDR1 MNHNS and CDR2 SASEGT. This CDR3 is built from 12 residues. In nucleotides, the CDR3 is TGTGCCAGCAGTGGGAGCACAGATACGCAGTATTTT. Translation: CASSGSTDTQYF.

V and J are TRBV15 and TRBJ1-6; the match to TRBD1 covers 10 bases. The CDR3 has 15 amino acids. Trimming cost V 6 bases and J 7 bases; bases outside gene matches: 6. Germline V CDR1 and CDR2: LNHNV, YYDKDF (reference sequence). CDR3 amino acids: CATRTTGQGNSPLHF. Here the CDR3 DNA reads TGTGCCACCAGGACTACGGGACAGGGGAATTCACCCCTCCACTTT.

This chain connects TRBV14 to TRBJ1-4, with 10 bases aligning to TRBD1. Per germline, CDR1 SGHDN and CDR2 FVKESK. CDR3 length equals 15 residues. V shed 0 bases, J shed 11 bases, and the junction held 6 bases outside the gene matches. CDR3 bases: TGTGCCAGCAGCCAAGACCGGGACAGGGGAGGGAAACTGTTTTTT. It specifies CASSQDRDRGGKLFF.

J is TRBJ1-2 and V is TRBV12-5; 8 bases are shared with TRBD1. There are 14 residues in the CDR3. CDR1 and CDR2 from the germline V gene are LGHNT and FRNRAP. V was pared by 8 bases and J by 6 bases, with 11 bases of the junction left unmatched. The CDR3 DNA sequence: TGTGCTAGTCAGGGGGCCACGGGTACGAATGGCTACACCTTC. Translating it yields CASQGATGTNGYTF.

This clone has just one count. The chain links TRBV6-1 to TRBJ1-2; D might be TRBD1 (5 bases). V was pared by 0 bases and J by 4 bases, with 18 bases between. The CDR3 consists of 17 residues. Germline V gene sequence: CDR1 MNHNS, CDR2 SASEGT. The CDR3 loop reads CASSEALVGGVPYGYTF. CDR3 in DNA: TGTGCCAGCAGTGAAGCGCTTGTGGGGGGGGTACCCTATGGCTACACCTTC.

DNA of the CDR3: TGCGCCAGCAGCTTGGCCTTGGTAGCGGGAGGCAATGAGCAGTTCTTC. The encoded protein is CASSLALVAGGNEQFF. The chain carries TRBV5-1 and TRBJ2-1, with 10 bases fitting TRBD2. The V and J ends lost 0 bases and 6 bases, in that order; junction bases with no gene match: 6. The CDR3 has 16 residues. Germline CDR1 and CDR2: SGHRS and YFSETQ.

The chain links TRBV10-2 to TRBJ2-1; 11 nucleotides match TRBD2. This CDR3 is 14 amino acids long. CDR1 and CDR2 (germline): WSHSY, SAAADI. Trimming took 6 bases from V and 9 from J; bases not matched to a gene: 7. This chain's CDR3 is CASRQELAGVEQFF. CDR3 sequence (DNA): TGCGCCAGCAGACAAGAACTAGCGGGAGTTGAGCAGTTCTTC.

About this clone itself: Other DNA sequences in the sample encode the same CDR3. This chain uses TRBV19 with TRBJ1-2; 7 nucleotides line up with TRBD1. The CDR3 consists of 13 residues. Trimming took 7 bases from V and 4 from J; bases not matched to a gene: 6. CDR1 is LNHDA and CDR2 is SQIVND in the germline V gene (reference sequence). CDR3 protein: CASTLDRVYGYTF. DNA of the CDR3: TGTGCCAGTACCCTCGACAGGGTCTATGGCTACACCTTC.